This T cell receptor (beta chain) derives from a study of metastatic and nonmetastatic thyroid tumors. On the study more broadly: The study looked at repertoires side by side in blood and in tumor or nodule tissue from malignant and benign thyroid patients.

Study results and limitations: Within blood and tumor, benign nodules reportedly had significantly lower TCR beta diversity than malignant thyroid tumors did.

This clone counts as medium-sized. Antigen specificity is unknown. As handled by the study authors: Built for papillary thyroid cancer, a distant-metastasis classifier drew on CDR3 differences across clinicopathological groups. TCRdb re-processed the PCR reads through MiXCR. TCRdb's processing, not the authors' own work, is the source of the V and J calls. Of approximately 15,000 clones detected, about 24% appear once; the ten largest clones hold 7.5%. V was trimmed by 6 bases and J by 3 bases, leaving 15 bases between them. Germline CDR1 is DFQATT and CDR2 is SNEGSKA (reference sequence). CDR3 length equals 13 residues. Treatment of any kind had been given to no patient before thyroid surgery.

Source material: adjacent normal tissue. This rearrangement joins TRBV20-1 to TRBJ2-7; weak D call: TRBD2 (6 bases). The sequence came from a female donor with papillary thyroid cancer or a benign thyroid nodule (not recorded which). Some clones in this sample may be carry-over from other donors' samples. This CDR3 is CSARPGGLYEQYF. The CDR3, as DNA: TGCAGTGCCCGTCCTGGGGGACTCTACGAGCAGTACTTC.